This T cell receptor beta chain was sequenced for a study of siplizumab effects on memory and regulatory T cells. The CDR3 sequence is 12 residues long. V dropped 6 bases and J dropped 11 bases, with 16 bases sitting between them. CDR1 is KGHSH, CDR2 LQKENI, per germline. TCRdb's copy holds only in-frame clones and misses some; the assay was immunoSEQ multiplex PCR. The data contain roughly 100,000 clones, over 90% of them singletons. V gene TRBV18 combines with J gene TRBJ1-1; D unclear. The specimen was Tregs sorted from blood. The clonotype originates from a human donor in good health. The CDR3: CASSAPGAKAFF. Here the CDR3 DNA reads TGTGCCAGCTCGGCCCCAGGCGCGAAGGCTTTCTTT.